The source of this T cell receptor (beta chain) is a study of blood T cell repertoires in COVID-19 (dated by TCRdb to the early 2020s). For the study in its entirety: Samples from collaborators originated in the United States, Italy and Spain and spanned both the acute and convalescent phases of COVID-19. The repertoires were released in a freely available public database meant as a resource for research on the immune response to SARS-CoV-2. The samples were drawn from two sources: the first 160 participants of the ongoing ImmuneRACE study, and 1,200 or so subjects contributed by 6 global collaborators. The prospective study material was composed of cDNA or gDNA derived from T cells, B-cell-depleted T cells, or PBMCs. Where available, HLA class I and class II types were obtained from metadata supplied by the sample provider rather than from assay-based typing. Subjects who had been exposed to COVID-19, were actively infected with it, or had recovered from it provided the deeply sampled blood TCRbeta repertoires that made up the dataset. A de-identified subject ID, COVID-19 status, age in years and sex were almost always included in the sample metadata. The paper as a whole reports these results and caveats: How much clinical and demographic metadata was included differed by source and by participant, and the metadata was provided uncurated.

Comments on this clone: Its cognate antigen has yet to be identified. Base qualities were left out, and no much larger clone turns up one base away.

Participants in the prospective study were aged roughly 18 to 89 years, lived in 24 United States geographic areas, and enrolled through a virtual design. In the prospective study, cohorts were assigned on the basis of participant-reported clinical history obtained from a screening survey and a study questionnaire. Each participant in the prospective study had whole blood, serum and a nasopharyngeal or oropharyngeal swab collected by mobile phlebotomists. Participants in the prospective study had the option to provide additional blood draws and questionnaires over a roughly two-month period. Blood samples from the prospective study were shipped frozen or at room temperature prior to DNA extraction. CDR1 and CDR2 are drawn from the germline V gene (reference sequence): SEHNR, FQNEAQ. From the cysteine through the phenylalanine, the CDR3 covers 17 amino acids. The DNA shown is the 51-base CDR3, in frame from base 1. Clipping removes 5 bases from V and 5 bases from J, with 16 as the unmatched junction base count.

The immunoSEQ Assay, a bias-controlled multiplex PCR, was used to amplify TCRbeta CDR3 regions from genomic DNA. The source study handled its data this way. Within the assay, amplification of reference gene primers was used to estimate how many nucleated cells each sample contained. To quantify the absolute abundance of each unique TCRbeta CDR3 rearrangement, sequence reads were collapsed and filtered. Productive Simpson clonality was computed per sample as the square root of Simpson's diversity index over productive rearrangements. TCRdb holds this immuneACCESS table with in-frame rearrangements only. Some clones are missing; in checked studies, unresolved V genes explain under half, and the rest has no known cause. V, J and clone size are taken as reported in that table, and D and trimming were inferred from the DNA itself. This sample gives some 230,000 clones in total; roughly nine tenths of them show up just once. Clones ranked in the top ten supply over 3% of the sample.

The sequence joins TRBV7-9 to TRBJ2-3; a stretch of 7 junction bases matches TRBD1. The sequence was collected from a young woman in a cohort exposed to, infected with or recovered from COVID-19 (not recorded which). The specimen sequenced was PBMCs or T cells enriched from blood (not recorded which). The CDR3 loop reads CASSTLFRDREKDTQYF. The sequence in DNA is TGTGCCAGCAGCACGTTATTCCGGGACAGAGAAAAAGATACGCAGTATTTT.